The clone carrying this TCR beta chain was observed at least ten times. The antigen remains undetermined. V shed 0 bases and J shed 4 bases, with 6 bases lying between them. The CDR3 has 12 residues. Germline CDR1 is SQVTM and CDR2 is ANQGSEA. The authors prepared the TCRbeta library with unique molecular identifiers. TCRdb re-called the PCR reads through MiXCR, storing one row per CDR3 protein. The table records 600,000 to 700,000 distinct CDR3 sequences, roughly 13% of them present only once. This sample was included in a study of T-cell reconstitution after alpha-beta-depleted transplantation in children. Regarding the study as a whole: T-cell counts and diversity at one year post-transplant came mainly from newly produced T cells. Roughly two months post-transplant, alpha-beta T cells reportedly originated from several hundred graft clones that had expanded. Several patients had high TCRbeta diversity at day 60; it came from surviving recipient T cells and thymic progenitors.

The sequence derives from a girl aged 2 to 9 with congenital amegakaryocytic thrombocytopenia, due to receive a stem cell transplant. The chain employs TRBV29-1 and TRBJ1-2; D gene ambiguous. The specimen was PBMCs, collected before TCRalphabeta/CD19-depleted stem cell transplant. The DNA of the CDR3 is TGCAGCGTTGAAGAGTCATCCTATGGCTACACCTTC. Translation: CSVEESSYGYTF.